These 28 T cell receptor beta chains share one sample of origin, sequenced in a study of blood T cell repertoires in COVID-19. Clones were sequenced by immunoSEQ multiplex PCR, and TCRdb holds only the in-frame ones, with some missing. This sample carries roughly 260,000 clones, roughly nine tenths of them seen once, and the ten largest clones take roughly 4%. Sample: peripheral blood. These receptors originate from a man in his 60s who had recovered from COVID-19.

The chain has TRBV7-3 and TRBJ1-1; 9 positions agree with TRBD1. The CDR3 spans 13 residues. With V trimmed by 4 bases and J by 6 bases, 3 bases remained unmatched. Germline CDR1 is SGHTA and CDR2 is FQGTGA. The CDR3 DNA reads TGTGCCAGCAGCTCAGGACAGGGGTCTGAAGCTTTCTTT. Protein: CASSSGQGSEAFF.

The rearrangement links TRBV29-1 to TRBJ2-2, with D perhaps matching TRBD1 (6 bases). The ends were cut back, 0 bases at V and 5 bases at J, with 13 bases in the middle. In germline, CDR1 is SQVTM, CDR2 ANQGSEA. The CDR3 covers 15 residues. Written as DNA, the CDR3 is TGCAGCGTTGAAGATACGATGAGGGGGACCGGGGAGCTGTTTTTT. It yields the protein CSVEDTMRGTGELFF.

The rearrangement links TRBV6-6 to TRBJ1-5; unclear D gene. CDR3 length equals 14 residues. Between the trimmed V and J ends, which lost 6 bases and 4 bases, there was a span of 13 bases. The germline V gene has CDR1 MNHNY and CDR2 SVGAGI (reference sequence). Here the CDR3 DNA reads TGTGCCAGCAGCGACGGACTGCCGAATCAGCCCCAGCATTTT. It encodes CASSDGLPNQPQHF.

In its sample, this clone was seen once. V usage is TRBV5-1 and J usage is TRBJ2-1, with D possibly matching TRBD1 (5 bases). The CDR3 is 14 amino acids. Germline CDR1 and CDR2: SGHRS and YFSETQ. Trimming removed 5 bases from V and 8 bases from J, with 17 bases in between. The CDR3 loop reads CASSLGGRAHEQFF. The CDR3 DNA reads as TGCGCCAGCAGTCTCGGCGGCAGGGCCCATGAGCAGTTCTTC.

The genes are TRBV3-1 (or the pseudogene TRBV3-2) and TRBJ1-5, with D perhaps matching TRBD1 (5 bases). The germline V gene encodes CDR1 LGHDT and CDR2 YNNKEL (reference sequence). Trimming pared 0 bases from V and 4 bases from J, leaving 10 bases between. The CDR3 length is 15 residues. CDR3 DNA sequence: TGTGCCAGCAGCCAAGACGGGGGGACTAATCAGCCCCAGCATTTT. It yields the protein CASSQDGGTNQPQHF.

The V and J genes are TRBV5-4 and TRBJ1-5; TRBD1 agrees at 10 bases. CDR3 size: 15 residues. Germline V gene lookup returns CDR1 SGHNT and CDR2 YYREEE (reference sequence). V shed 6 bases and J 5 bases; nucleotides not matched to a gene: 8. The chain's CDR3 is CASTLDRGLYQPQHF. CDR3 sequence (DNA): TGTGCCAGCACCCTAGACAGGGGGCTCTATCAGCCCCAGCATTTT.

J is TRBJ1-2 and V is TRBV5-1; D is uncertain. V was pared by 2 bases and J by 4 bases, with 12 bases between. This CDR3 is 14 amino acids long. Germline-derived CDR1 and CDR2 are SGHRS and YFSETQ. The chain's CDR3 is CASSFVPGSYGYTF. CDR3 bases: TGCGCCAGCAGCTTCGTCCCGGGGAGCTATGGCTACACCTTC.

The rearrangement links TRBV6-5 to TRBJ1-1; a weak D match, TRBD1 (5 bases). V lost 6 bases, J lost 10 bases, and 15 bases lay in between. This CDR3 has 12 residues. Germline V lookup: CDR1 MNHEY, CDR2 SVGAGI. The CDR3 nucleotides read TGTGCCAGCAGAAAGGAGGGGAGTCGAGCTTTCTTT. The encoded protein is CASRKEGSRAFF.

V usage is TRBV12-3 or TRBV12-4 and J usage is TRBJ2-7, with D possibly being TRBD2 (5 bases). The CDR3 contains 13 residues. Between the trimmed V and J ends, which lost 2 bases and 3 bases, there was a span of 8 bases. The CDR3, as DNA: TGTGCCAGCAGTTTAAGTGGGAGCTACGAGCAGTACTTC. Protein: CASSLSGSYEQYF.

The chain recombines TRBV18 with TRBJ2-7; TRBD1 might be the D (5 bases). The CDR3 runs 15 residues. Trimming left V 2 bases short and J 0 bases short, with 11 bases between. CDR1 is KGHSH and CDR2 is LQKENI in the germline V gene. In DNA form, the CDR3 reads TGTGCCAGCTCACCAGGGGCAGGTAGCTCCTACGAGCAGTACTTC. Its translation: CASSPGAGSSYEQYF.

V and J are TRBV10-3 and TRBJ2-5; 11 bases match TRBD2. The V gene end was trimmed by 4 bases and the J gene end by 5 bases; junction bases not matched to a gene: 3. Germline-derived CDR1 and CDR2 are ENHRY and SYGVKD. The CDR3 totals 14 residues. CDR3 nucleotides: TGTGCCATCAGTGTAACTAGCGGGGGCGAGACCCAGTACTTC. It translates to CAISVTSGGETQYF.

The chain employs TRBV6-5 and TRBJ2-7; D is perhaps TRBD1 (6 bases). The CDR3 extends over 15 amino acids. V lost 7 bases and J lost 0, with 16 bases in between. The germline V gene encodes CDR1 MNHEY and CDR2 SVGAGI. CDR3 amino acids: CASTLSGHLSYEQYF. Written as DNA, the CDR3 is TGTGCCAGCACCCTATCGGGACACCTCTCCTACGAGCAGTACTTC.

This clone was detected only a few times. The chain joins TRBV6-2 or TRBV6-3 to TRBJ2-7; 9 positions match TRBD1. Germline CDR1 MNHEY, CDR2 SVGEGT. The CDR3 consists of 15 residues. The V gene end was trimmed by 7 bases and the J gene end by 0 bases; junction bases not matched to a gene: 7. CDR3 sequence: CASTPGDRVSYEQYF. CDR3 bases: TGTGCCAGCACCCCAGGGGACAGGGTCTCCTACGAGCAGTACTTC.

The chain couples TRBV9 to TRBJ2-1; 11 nucleotides line up with TRBD2. This CDR3 contains 15 residues. The V segment lost 4 bases and the J segment 2 bases; nucleotides outside the gene matches: 2. CDR1 and CDR2 from the germline V gene are SGDLS and YYNGEE. CDR3 region: CASSRLAGTYNEQFF. The CDR3 DNA reads TGTGCCAGCAGCAGACTAGCGGGGACCTACAATGAGCAGTTCTTC.

This rearrangement joins TRBV5-4 to TRBJ1-6; possible D gene TRBD1, 6 bases. V was shortened by 0 bases and J by 7 bases, with 14 bases between the two germline ends. There are 16 residues in the CDR3. Per the germline V gene, CDR1 is SGHNT and CDR2 is YYREEE (reference sequence). The CDR3 loop reads CASSLGQEAPNSPLHF. The CDR3 bases are TGTGCCAGCAGCTTGGGACAGGAGGCTCCGAATTCACCCCTCCACTTT.

This clone showed up just once. The CDR3 loop is CASSPQGNYGYTF. The CDR3 DNA follows: TGTGCCAGCAGTCCACAGGGGAACTATGGCTACACCTTC. The J gene is TRBJ1-2, the V gene TRBV12-3 or TRBV12-4, with TRBD1 identical over 7 bases. CDR3 size: 13 residues. V shed 5 bases, J shed 2 bases, and the junction held 2 bases outside the gene matches.

The rearrangement links TRBV18 to TRBJ1-1, with 8 bases fitting TRBD1. V gave up 7 bases and J gave up 4 bases; unmatched junction bases: 11. In germline, CDR1 is KGHSH, CDR2 LQKENI. The CDR3 covers 15 residues. The CDR3 here is CASLLRTGMFTEAFF. Here the CDR3 DNA reads TGTGCCAGCTTACTCCGGACAGGGATGTTCACTGAAGCTTTCTTT.

The V and J genes are TRBV18 and TRBJ1-2, with 9 bases matching TRBD1. J gave up 7 bases and V 6 bases, and 6 bases lay outside the gene matches. Looked up from germline, CDR1 is KGHSH and CDR2 is LQKENI. The CDR3 consists of 13 residues. CDR3 in amino acids: CASSGTGMGGYTF. CDR3 bases: TGTGCCAGCTCGGGGACAGGGATGGGTGGCTACACCTTC.

This chain links TRBV5-1 with TRBJ1-4, with D possibly being TRBD1 (6 bases). Deletions cut 6 bases from V and 0 bases from J, with 12 bases between. CDR1 SGHRS and CDR2 YFSETQ come from the germline V gene. This CDR3 contains 15 residues. CDR3 bases: TGCGCCAGCAAAGGACAGCCGACAACTAATGAAAAACTGTTTTTT. This translates into CASKGQPTTNEKLFF.

The chain couples TRBV19 to TRBJ1-1; tentatively, D is TRBD1 (5 bases). The CDR3 extends over 16 amino acids. Germline loops: CDR1 LNHDA, CDR2 SQIVND (reference sequence). V lost 7 bases, J lost 5 bases, and 23 bases lay in between. Written as DNA, the CDR3 is TGTGCCAGTACCCTTTATTGGGGCGAAAGTCTTACTGAAGCTTTCTTT. This translates into CASTLYWGESLTEAFF.

The CDR3 loop reads CASSQGGSSGGPMLTDTQYF. CDR3 DNA: TGTGCCAGCAGCCAAGGGGGGAGTAGCGGGGGCCCAATGCTCACAGATACGCAGTATTTT. The rearrangement joins TRBV4-2 to TRBJ2-3, with 9 bases matching TRBD2. The V and J ends lost 1 base and 2 bases, in that order; junction bases with no gene match: 16. The V gene's germline CDR1 is LGHNA and CDR2 YNFKEQ. The CDR3 extends over 20 amino acids.

The rearrangement joins TRBV7-6 to TRBJ1-2; maybe TRBD1 (6 bases). The CDR3 is made up of 15 amino acids. V was shortened by 4 bases and J by 4 bases, with 16 bases between the two germline ends. Looked up from germline, CDR1 is SGHVS and CDR2 is FNYEAQ. The CDR3 is CASSSSGGGGYGYTF. DNA for the CDR3: TGTGCCAGCAGCTCTAGCGGAGGGGGTGGCTATGGCTACACCTTC. The complete variable domain, with remaining parts taken from reference TRBV7-6 and TRBJ1-2, reads GAGVSQSPRYKVTKRGQDVALRCDPISGHVSLYWYRQALGQGPEFLTYFNYEAQQDKSGLPNDRFSAERPEGSISTLTIQRTEQRDSAMYRCASSSSGGGGYGYTFGSGTRLTVV.

CDR3 residues: CASSLFATGGFQPQHF. CDR3 sequence (DNA): TGTGCCAGCAGCTTATTCGCGACAGGGGGCTTTCAGCCCCAGCATTTT. The rearrangement joins TRBV7-8 to TRBJ1-5; TRBD1 aligns across 10 bases. V lost 2 bases and J lost 6; bases outside the gene matches: 7. There are 16 residues in the CDR3. Germline V gives CDR1 SGHVS, CDR2 FQNEAQ.

The V gene is TRBV11-2, the J gene TRBJ1-1; 7 nucleotides agree with TRBD1. Trimming cost V 3 bases and J 11 bases; bases outside gene matches: 9. The germline V gene has CDR1 SGHAT and CDR2 FQNNGV. The CDR3 has 13 amino acids. This CDR3 reads CASSFAVTGEAFF. The CDR3 nucleotides are TGTGCCAGCAGCTTTGCCGTTACAGGGGAGGCTTTCTTT.

This clone was recorded many times. The chain combines TRBV6-6 with TRBJ2-1, with 8 bases identical to TRBD1. Germline trimming cut 6 bases from V and 12 bases from J; bases unmatched to any gene: 7. Germline CDR1 is MNHNY and CDR2 is SVGAGI (reference sequence). The CDR3 sequence is 12 residues long. This CDR3 reads CASSQDRVGQFF. DNA of the CDR3: TGTGCCAGCAGCCAGGACAGGGTGGGGCAGTTCTTC.

This clone has more than one count but fewer than ten. The chain is built from TRBV7-9 and TRBJ1-2; the D is unclear. Germline loops: CDR1 SEHNR, CDR2 FQNEAQ (reference sequence). The CDR3 contains 14 residues. The V and J ends lost 4 bases and 6 bases respectively, with 15 bases between them. The CDR3, as DNA: TGTGCCAGCAGCTCTCCGGGAGCCTCTAATGGCTACACCTTC. This translates into CASSSPGASNGYTF.

The chain employs TRBV9 and TRBJ2-3; 15 nucleotides align to TRBD2. The CDR3 is made up of 16 amino acids. With 4 bases clipped from V and 7 bases from J, the junction kept 7 bases outside the gene matches. The germline V gene encodes CDR1 SGDLS and CDR2 YYNGEE. Written as DNA, the CDR3 is TGTGCCAGCAGCCCCCGGACTAGCGGGGGGGCGAATACGCAGTATTTT. Translating it yields CASSPRTSGGANTQYF.

The V call is TRBV24-1, the J call TRBJ1-1; D is ambiguous. The germline V and J ends were trimmed by 6 bases and 1 base, with 5 bases remaining between them. The germline V gene has CDR1 KGHDR and CDR2 SFDVKD. This CDR3 is built from 12 residues. CDR3 region: CATSFGNTEAFF. The CDR3 DNA is TGTGCCACCAGTTTCGGGAACACTGAAGCTTTCTTT.